In its sample, the clone carrying this T cell receptor (beta chain) was seen a few times. What it binds is unknown. TCRdb ran MiXCR on the 5' RACE reads and lists one entry per CDR3 protein. The sample lists 200,000 to 250,000 distinct CDR3 sequences, approximately 10% occurring once. The data were taken from a study of T-cell memory formation after mild COVID-19. Study-wide findings and caveats: Shrinking CD4+ clones resided mostly in CM and EM, and CD8+ ones in EMRA. Detection of some responders pre-infection suggested pre-existing cross-reactive memory T cells participated.

The CDR3 length is 16 residues. The germline V gene has CDR1 SGHRS and CDR2 YFSETQ. The trim removed 4 bases at V and 6 bases at J, leaving 15 bases unmatched. The source is a man younger than 35 who had mild COVID-19 (a few samples of this study predate the infection). Cell type and time point are not known. Sequencing was performed on PBMCs or a T cell subset sorted from them (not recorded which). The chain uses TRBV5-1 and TRBJ1-2; 7 bases line up with TRBD1. CDR3 region: CASSPQTGSSSDGYTF. The CDR3 DNA sequence: TGCGCCAGCAGCCCTCAGACAGGGTCTTCTTCGGATGGCTACACCTTC.